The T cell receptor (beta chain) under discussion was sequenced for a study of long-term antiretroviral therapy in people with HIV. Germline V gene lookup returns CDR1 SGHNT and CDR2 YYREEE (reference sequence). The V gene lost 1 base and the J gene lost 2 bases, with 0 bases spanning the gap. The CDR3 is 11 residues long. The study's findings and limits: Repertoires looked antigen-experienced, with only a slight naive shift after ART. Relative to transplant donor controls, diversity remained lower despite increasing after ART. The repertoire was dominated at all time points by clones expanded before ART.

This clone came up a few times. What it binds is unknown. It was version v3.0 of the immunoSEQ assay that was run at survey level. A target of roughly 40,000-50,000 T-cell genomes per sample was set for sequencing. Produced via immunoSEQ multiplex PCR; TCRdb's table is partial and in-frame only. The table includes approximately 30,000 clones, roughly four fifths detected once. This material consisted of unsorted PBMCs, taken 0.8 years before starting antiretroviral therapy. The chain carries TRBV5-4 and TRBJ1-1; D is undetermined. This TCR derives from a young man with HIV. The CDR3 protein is CASSLNTEAFF. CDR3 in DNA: TGTGCCAGCAGCTTGAACACTGAAGCTTTCTTT.